This record concerns one T cell receptor beta chain sequence. Its target is not known. The sample belongs to a study of neoadjuvant anti-PD-1 for oral cavity cancer. For the study at large: Around day 43, patients without progression received a fourth nivolumab dose before surgery. Regarding the study as a whole: Expansion of preexisting intratumoral clones was suggested to aid response.

The CDR3 covers 13 residues. Germline assignment: CDR1 MNHEY and CDR2 SMNVEV (reference sequence). V was shortened by 2 bases and J by 9 bases, with 11 bases between the two germline ends. TCRdb keeps only in-frame clones here, not all; method: immunoSEQ multiplex PCR. The table includes under 7,000 clones, around half detected once. The time point here: after neoadjuvant nivolumab, at surgical resection. Stage II-IVA oral cavity squamous cell carcinoma was new and untreated by systemic or radiation therapy. Cohort: HPV-negative, locally advanced oral cavity squamous cell carcinoma patients. The chain recombines TRBV27 with TRBJ2-1, with D unclear. The sequencing here drew on tumor tissue, taken after nivolumab (anti-PD-1) treatment. This receptor was taken from a person aged 35 to 85 with oral cavity squamous cell carcinoma. CDR3 nucleotide sequence: TGTGCCAGCAGTTTAGGGCTATCCGGTGAGCAGTTCTTC. Its protein is CASSLGLSGEQFF.